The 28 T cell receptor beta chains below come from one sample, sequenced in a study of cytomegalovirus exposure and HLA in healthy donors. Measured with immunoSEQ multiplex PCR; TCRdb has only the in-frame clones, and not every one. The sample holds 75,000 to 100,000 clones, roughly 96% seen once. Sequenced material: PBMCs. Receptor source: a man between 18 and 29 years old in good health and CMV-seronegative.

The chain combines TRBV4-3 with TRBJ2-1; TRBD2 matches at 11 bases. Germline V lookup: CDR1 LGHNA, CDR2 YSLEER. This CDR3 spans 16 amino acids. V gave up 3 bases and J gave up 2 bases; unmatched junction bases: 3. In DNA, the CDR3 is TGCGCCAGCAGCCACCGGACTAGCGGGCCCTACAATGAGCAGTTCTTC. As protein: CASSHRTSGPYNEQFF.

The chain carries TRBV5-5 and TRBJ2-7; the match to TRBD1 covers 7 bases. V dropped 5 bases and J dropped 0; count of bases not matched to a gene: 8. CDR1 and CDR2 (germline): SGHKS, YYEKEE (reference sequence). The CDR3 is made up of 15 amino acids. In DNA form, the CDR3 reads TGTGCCAGCAGGTGGATGTGGGACAGCTCCTACGAGCAGTACTTC. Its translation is CASRWMWDSSYEQYF.

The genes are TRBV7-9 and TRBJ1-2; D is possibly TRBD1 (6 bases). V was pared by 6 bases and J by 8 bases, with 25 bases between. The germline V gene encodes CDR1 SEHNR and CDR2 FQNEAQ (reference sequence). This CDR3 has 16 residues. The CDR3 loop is CASRTNPQGTNGGYTF. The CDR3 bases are TGTGCCAGCAGAACCAATCCCCAGGGGACGAACGGGGGCTACACCTTC.

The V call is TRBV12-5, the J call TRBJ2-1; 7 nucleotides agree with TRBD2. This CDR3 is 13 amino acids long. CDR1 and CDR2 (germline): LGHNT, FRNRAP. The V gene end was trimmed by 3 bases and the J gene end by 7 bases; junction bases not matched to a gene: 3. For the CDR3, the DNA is TGTGCTAGTGGTTTCGGCGGGAGAAATGAGCAGTTCTTC. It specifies CASGFGGRNEQFF.

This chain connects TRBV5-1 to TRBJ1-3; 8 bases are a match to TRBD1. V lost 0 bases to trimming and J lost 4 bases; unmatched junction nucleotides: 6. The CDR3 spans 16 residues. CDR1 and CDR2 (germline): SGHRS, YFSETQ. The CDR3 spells CASSLATGASGNTIYF. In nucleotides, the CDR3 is TGCGCCAGCAGCTTGGCGACAGGGGCGAGCGGAAACACCATATATTTT.

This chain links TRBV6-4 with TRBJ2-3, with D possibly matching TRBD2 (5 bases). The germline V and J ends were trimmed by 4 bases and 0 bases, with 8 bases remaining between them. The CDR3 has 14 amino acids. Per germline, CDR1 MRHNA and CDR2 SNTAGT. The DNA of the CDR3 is TGTGCCAGCAGTGCGGGCGGGAGCACAGATACGCAGTATTTT. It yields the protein CASSAGGSTDTQYF.

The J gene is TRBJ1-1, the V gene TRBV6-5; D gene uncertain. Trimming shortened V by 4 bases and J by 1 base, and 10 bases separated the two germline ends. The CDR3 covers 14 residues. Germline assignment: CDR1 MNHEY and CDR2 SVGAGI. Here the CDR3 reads CASSFRRGNTEAFF. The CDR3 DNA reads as TGTGCCAGCAGTTTCCGACGGGGGAACACTGAAGCTTTCTTT.

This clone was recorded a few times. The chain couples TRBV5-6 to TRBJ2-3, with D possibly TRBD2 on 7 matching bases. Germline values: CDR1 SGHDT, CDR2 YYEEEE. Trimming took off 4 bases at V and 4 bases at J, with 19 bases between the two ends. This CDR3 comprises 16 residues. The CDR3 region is CASSLGGGGRSDTQYF. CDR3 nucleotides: TGTGCCAGCAGCCTAGGCGGCGGGGGCCGCTCAGATACGCAGTATTTT.

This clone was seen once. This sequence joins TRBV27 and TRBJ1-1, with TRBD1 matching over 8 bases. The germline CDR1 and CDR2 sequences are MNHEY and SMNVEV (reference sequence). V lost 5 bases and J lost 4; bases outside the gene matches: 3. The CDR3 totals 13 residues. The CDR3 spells CASSVTGGTEAFF. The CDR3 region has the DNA TGTGCCAGCAGTGTAACAGGGGGCACTGAAGCTTTCTTT.

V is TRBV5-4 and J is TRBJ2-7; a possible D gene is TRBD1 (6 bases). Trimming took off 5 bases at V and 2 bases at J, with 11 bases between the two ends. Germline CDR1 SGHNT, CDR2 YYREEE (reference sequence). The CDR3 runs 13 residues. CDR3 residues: CASSLDRTYEQYV. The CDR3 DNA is TGTGCCAGCAGTCTCGACAGGACCTACGAGCAGTACGTC.

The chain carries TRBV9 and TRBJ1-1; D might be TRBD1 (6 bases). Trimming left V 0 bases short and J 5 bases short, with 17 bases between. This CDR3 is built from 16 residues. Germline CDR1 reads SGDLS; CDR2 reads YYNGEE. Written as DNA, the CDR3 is TGTGCCAGCAGCGTAGATGGGCGGGGGGCGAGTACTGAAGCTTTCTTT. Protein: CASSVDGRGASTEAFF.

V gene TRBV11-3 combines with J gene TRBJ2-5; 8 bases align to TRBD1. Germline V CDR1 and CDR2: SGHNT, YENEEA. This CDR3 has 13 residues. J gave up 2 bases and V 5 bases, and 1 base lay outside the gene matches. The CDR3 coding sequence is TGTGCCAGCAGCCGGGACAGGCAAGAGACCCAGTACTTC. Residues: CASSRDRQETQYF.

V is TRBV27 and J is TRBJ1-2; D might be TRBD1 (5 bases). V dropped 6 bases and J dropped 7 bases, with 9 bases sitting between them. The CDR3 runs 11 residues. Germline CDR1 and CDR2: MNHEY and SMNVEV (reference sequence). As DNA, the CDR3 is TGTGCCAGCAGCCCAGGGCTTGGCTACACCTTC. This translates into CASSPGLGYTF.

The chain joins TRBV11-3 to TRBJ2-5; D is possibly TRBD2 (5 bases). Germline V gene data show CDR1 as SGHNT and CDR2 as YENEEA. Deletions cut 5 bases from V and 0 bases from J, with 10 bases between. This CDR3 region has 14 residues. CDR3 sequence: CASSSGPYQETQYF. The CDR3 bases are TGTGCCAGCAGCAGCGGTCCGTACCAAGAGACCCAGTACTTC.

CDR3 sequence (DNA): TGTGCCAGCAGCGTAGTACAGGGGGCGACTGAAAAACTGTTTTTT. As protein: CASSVVQGATEKLFF. The chain couples TRBV9 to TRBJ1-4; TRBD1 aligns across 9 bases. With 0 bases clipped from V and 7 bases from J, the junction kept 4 bases outside the gene matches. Germline V gene lookup returns CDR1 SGDLS and CDR2 YYNGEE. The CDR3 loop spans 15 amino acids.

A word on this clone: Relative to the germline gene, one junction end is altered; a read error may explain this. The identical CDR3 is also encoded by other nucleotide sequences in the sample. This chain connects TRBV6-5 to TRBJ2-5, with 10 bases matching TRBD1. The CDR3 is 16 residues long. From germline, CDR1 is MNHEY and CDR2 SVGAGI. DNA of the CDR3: TGTGCCAGCAGTTTATTATGGAGGGACAGGGGAGAGACTCAGTACTTC. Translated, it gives CASSLLWRDRGETQYF.

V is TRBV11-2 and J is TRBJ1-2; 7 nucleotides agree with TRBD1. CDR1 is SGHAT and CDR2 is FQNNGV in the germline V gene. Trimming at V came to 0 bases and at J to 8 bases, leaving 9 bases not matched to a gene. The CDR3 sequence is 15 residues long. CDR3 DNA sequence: TGTGCCAGCAGCTTAGATCGAAACAGGGGCTGGGGCTACACCTTC. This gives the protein CASSLDRNRGWGYTF.

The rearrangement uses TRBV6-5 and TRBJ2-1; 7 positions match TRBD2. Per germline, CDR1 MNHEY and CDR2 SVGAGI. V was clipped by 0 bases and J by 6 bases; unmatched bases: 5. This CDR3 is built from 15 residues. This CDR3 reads CASSYSTGRINEQFF. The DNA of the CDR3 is TGTGCCAGCAGTTACTCCACCGGGAGGATCAATGAGCAGTTCTTC.

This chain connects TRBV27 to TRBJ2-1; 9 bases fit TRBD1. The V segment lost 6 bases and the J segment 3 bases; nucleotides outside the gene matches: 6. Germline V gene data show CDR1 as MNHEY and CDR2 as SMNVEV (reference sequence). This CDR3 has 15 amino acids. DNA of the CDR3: TGTGCCAGCAGATGGGGGGACAGGGTCTACAATGAGCAGTTCTTC. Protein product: CASRWGDRVYNEQFF.

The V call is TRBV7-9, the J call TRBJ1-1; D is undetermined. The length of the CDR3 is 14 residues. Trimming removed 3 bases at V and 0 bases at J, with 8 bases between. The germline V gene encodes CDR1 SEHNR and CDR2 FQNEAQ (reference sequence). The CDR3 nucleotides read TGTGCCAGCAGCTTTTCAGGAATGAACACTGAAGCTTTCTTT. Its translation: CASSFSGMNTEAFF.

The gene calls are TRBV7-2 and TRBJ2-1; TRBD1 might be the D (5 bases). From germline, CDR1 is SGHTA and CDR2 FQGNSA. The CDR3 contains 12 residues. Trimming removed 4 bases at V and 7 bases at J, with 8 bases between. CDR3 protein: CASSSQANEQFF. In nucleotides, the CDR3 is TGTGCCAGCAGCTCACAGGCGAATGAGCAGTTCTTC.

CDR3 in DNA: TGTGCCAGCAGCTACAACTTAGCGGGAGGGTCGGATACGCAGTATTTT. This codes for CASSYNLAGGSDTQYF. This chain connects TRBV2 to TRBJ2-3; 11 positions agree with TRBD2. The trim removed 6 bases at V and 6 bases at J, leaving 11 bases unmatched. Germline loops: CDR1 SNHLY, CDR2 FYNNEI. The CDR3 has 16 residues.

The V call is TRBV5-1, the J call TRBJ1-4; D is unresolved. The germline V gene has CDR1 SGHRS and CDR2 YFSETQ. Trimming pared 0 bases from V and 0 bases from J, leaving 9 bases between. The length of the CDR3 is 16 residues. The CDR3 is CASSLAGFSTNEKLFF. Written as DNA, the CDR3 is TGCGCCAGCAGCTTGGCGGGTTTTTCAACTAATGAAAAACTGTTTTTT.

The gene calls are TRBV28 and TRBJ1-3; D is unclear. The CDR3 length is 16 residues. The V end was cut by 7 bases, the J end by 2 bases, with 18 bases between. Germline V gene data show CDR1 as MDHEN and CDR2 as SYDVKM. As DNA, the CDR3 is TGTGCCAGCAAGCCCCTCGAACCCTTCCCTGGAAACACCATATATTTT. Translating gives CASKPLEPFPGNTIYF.

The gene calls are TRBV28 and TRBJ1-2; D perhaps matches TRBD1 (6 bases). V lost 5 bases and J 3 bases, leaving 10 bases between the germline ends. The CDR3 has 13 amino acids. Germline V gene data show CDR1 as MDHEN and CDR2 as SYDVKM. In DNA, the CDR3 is TGTGCCAGCAGTCAGGGGACGGACTATGGCTACACCTTC. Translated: CASSQGTDYGYTF.

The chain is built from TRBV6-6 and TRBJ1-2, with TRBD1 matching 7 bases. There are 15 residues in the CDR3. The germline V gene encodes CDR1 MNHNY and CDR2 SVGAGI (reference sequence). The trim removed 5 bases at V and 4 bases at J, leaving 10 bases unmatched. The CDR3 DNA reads TGTGCCAGCAGTGACACAGACAGGGTCGCCTATGGCTACACCTTC. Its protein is CASSDTDRVAYGYTF.

The chain's CDR3 is CASIRGLARIEQYF. The CDR3, as DNA: TGTGCCAGCATTCGGGGACTAGCGCGTATCGAGCAGTACTTC. The V call is TRBV2, the J call TRBJ2-7, with 10 bases aligning to TRBD2. The junction had 9 bases not matched to a gene; V was cut back by 7 bases and J by 6 bases. The CDR3 loop spans 14 amino acids. Germline lookup yields CDR1 SNHLY and CDR2 FYNNEI.

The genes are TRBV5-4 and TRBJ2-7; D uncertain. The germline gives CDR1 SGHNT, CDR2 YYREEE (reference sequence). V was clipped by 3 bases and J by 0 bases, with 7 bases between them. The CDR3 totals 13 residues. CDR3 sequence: CASSSYTSYEQYF. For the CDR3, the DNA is TGTGCCAGCAGCTCATACACCTCCTACGAGCAGTACTTC.